The entry below gives a single T cell receptor beta chain sequence along with its context. Its antigen specificity is not known. Nothing much larger sits one base from this clone, and base qualities are not available. The data were obtained in a study of blood T cell repertoires in COVID-19 (TCRdb year 2020). In terms of the full investigation: The collaborator samples originated in the United States, Italy and Spain and spanned the acute and convalescent phases of COVID-19. The prospective study material was composed of cDNA or gDNA derived from T cells, B-cell-depleted T cells, or PBMCs. Deeply sampled blood TCRbeta repertoires from subjects exposed to, actively infected with, or recovered from COVID-19 were included in the dataset. A freely available public database, intended as a resource for researchers studying the immune response to SARS-CoV-2, is where the repertoires were released. Samples were obtained from the ongoing ImmuneRACE study (first 160 participants) and from about 1,300 subjects provided by 6 global collaborators. Sample metadata almost always included a de-identified subject ID, COVID-19 status, age in years and sex. HLA class I and class II types, where available, came from metadata supplied by the sample provider rather than from assay-based typing.

Overall study outcomes, separate from this receptor: The quantity of clinical and demographic metadata differed by source and by participant and was supplied without curation.

TCRbeta CDR3 regions were amplified from genomic DNA using the immunoSEQ Assay, a bias-controlled multiplex PCR. In the original analysis: Within the assay, amplification of reference gene primers was used to estimate how many nucleated cells each sample contained. Sequence reads were collapsed and filtered to measure the absolute abundance of every unique TCRbeta CDR3 rearrangement. Productive Simpson clonality was computed per sample as the square root of Simpson's diversity index over productive rearrangements. This is the immuneACCESS table as TCRdb keeps it, with only in-frame sequences that have V and J called. A part of the clones is gone; compared with another copy, unresolved V genes explain less than half, and the rest is unexplained. D and trimming come from the DNA, and the V and J calls and clone size come from that table. In this sample the table shows about 130,000 clones, approximately 82% of which occur a single time. Of the sample, roughly 12% falls within the top ten clones.

Here V drops 4 bases and J drops 5 bases, and the junction holds 7 bases not matched to any gene. The CDR3 runs 14 amino acids, cysteine and phenylalanine included. The kept DNA is CDR3 alone, 42 bases in frame from the first base. Taken from the germline V gene, the CDR1 and CDR2 loops are SGHRS and YFSETQ. Whole blood was collected in K2EDTA tubes by collaborating institutions according to the institutions' own protocols. Collaborator samples were shipped for TCRbeta analysis as frozen whole blood, isolated PBMCs, or DNA extracted from either sample type. Sequenced sample: peripheral blood. Rearrangement joined TRBV5-1 to TRBJ2-5; the central 8 bases match TRBD2. The clonotype was recovered from a man in his sixties with acute or convalescent COVID-19. This receptor carries the CDR3 CASSREGLRETQYF. In nucleotides, the sequence is TGCGCCAGCAGCCGGGAGGGGCTCAGGGAGACCCAGTACTTC.